This TCR beta chain was recorded in a study of blood T cells in healthy people across ages. This clonotype was counted between two and nine times. Its target is unknown. Germline lookup yields CDR1 SNHLY and CDR2 FYNNEI. The CDR3 is 16 amino acids. The V gene lost 2 bases and the J gene lost 4 bases, with 15 bases spanning the gap. Study outcomes and limitations: Estimates based on one million T cells were treated as lower bounds. Per million T cells, TCR beta diversity dropped roughly linearly as age increased.

Healthy individuals of Caucasian origin from Russia, aged roughly 6 to 100, served as donors. A J-beta primer mix and a sample-barcoded 5' primer were used in a second PCR of about 7 to 12 cycles. Each CDR3 protein is one row after TCRdb ran MiXCR on the 5' RACE reads. The repertoire holds about 900,000 distinct CDR3 sequences, with around 49% as singletons. The sample taken for sequencing was blood. The gene calls are TRBV2 and TRBJ2-1, with a possible D match to TRBD1 (6 bases). The clonotype comes from a man aged 30-40 years in good health. CDR3 in amino acids: CASSESPGTPYNEQFF. The DNA for the CDR3 is TGTGCCAGCAGTGAATCTCCTGGGACACCTTACAATGAGCAGTTCTTC.